Given below is one T cell receptor (beta chain) in context. The antigen it binds to is not known. Qualities for individual bases were not recorded, and no much larger clone is one base off. The cohort consisted of approximately 690 healthy bone marrow donors. At the time of sampling, every cohort member was nominally healthy, though immune exposures that went unrecorded were likely present. The donor tested CMV seronegative and was one of the 352 seronegative cohort members. Each donor provided a peripheral blood sample, and peripheral blood mononuclear cells were used for TCR beta sequencing. Genomic DNA was extracted from the blood cell samples with the Qiagen DNeasy Blood Extraction Kit. This entry comes from a study of cytomegalovirus exposure and HLA in healthy donors (TCRdb year 2017). At the level of the whole study: An earlier analysis of approximately 640 of the donors reported 250 to 350 Gb of sequence data and 100 million to 140 million unique TCR beta sequences from 150 million to 200 million T cells. Roughly 300 gigabases of sequencing data and tens of millions of unique TCR sequences were included in an early release covering roughly 600 HLA-typed donors. Of the roughly 430 genotyped donors, roughly 80% fell in the genetic ancestry cluster associated with self-reported Caucasian donors. The study aimed to test whether signatures of past pathogen exposure could be identified by cataloging public T cell receptors. The T cell repertoires of 666 subjects were profiled by immunosequencing and related to cytomegalovirus serostatus. Along with the approximately 700-subject first cohort, a separate validation cohort of over a hundred different subjects was used. High-throughput TCR immunosequencing, statistical association of individual TCRs with disease status, and machine learning were combined to predict cytomegalovirus infection status. A later analysis re-examined previously published TCR beta repertoires from more than 600 donors and added high-resolution HLA genotyping to investigate patterns of TCR occurrence. The later analysis used no new phenotypic data to find candidate immune exposures, relying instead on TCR beta sequences and their occurrence across donors. In an earlier analysis of roughly 600 of the donors, high-throughput TCR beta sequencing was used to judge whether each TCR beta V gene segment behaved as functional or pseudogenic. Donor age, sex, ethnicity and CMV serostatus were collected together with the repertoire data. A later genetic analysis took genome-wide SNP genotypes for about 60% of the roughly 670 donors and used that subset as a discovery cohort. Every discovery cohort repertoire had been produced on one sequencing platform. Class I and class II HLA loci were covered by the typing at four-digit resolution. Typing coverage differed by locus: A, B, C, DRB1 and DQB1 were typed in roughly 620-630 donors, DQA1 in about 500, DPA1 in 600 to 610, and DPB1 in approximately 450. Five DR-DQ haplotypes were handled as single units for association and clustering, since linkage in the cohort was strong. Among 300 to 450 genotyped donors of the cohort, an average of about 240,000 unique TCR beta nucleotide sequences were sequenced per donor, about a sixth of them non-productive. Paper-wide results and their limitations: Linkage disequilibrium might explain the correlated functional status among segregating V segments, but an unknown experimental factor could not be ruled out. In vitro tests confirmed that a few of the cytomegalovirus-associated TCR beta chains recognize cytomegalovirus antigens. Specific HLA alleles were associated with some 15,000 TCR beta sequences at a false discovery rate of 0.05 in a later analysis. A later genetic analysis associated a missense DCLRE1C variant with V-gene and J-gene trimming of TCR beta chains, and an independent cohort replicated the association. A later analysis found that TCR association rates varied across HLA loci, with DRB1 alleles showing the most associated TCRs and HLA-C alleles the fewest. Because HLA typing was missing for some donors at each locus, association tests included only the typed subset. The study listed 150 to 200 TCR beta chains as associated with cytomegalovirus. Sequencing depth was assumed to be roughly uniform across donors in the presence/absence analyses, though that assumption may not hold. The only immune exposure information available for the cohort was CMV serostatus. According to the authors, the approach could potentially be generalized to other disease states and immunological phenotypes. Because counts were too low, roughly 17 rarely observed V segments, including chromosome 9 orphons, were left out of the earlier analysis of approximately 500 of the donors. When HLA alleles, especially DR and DQ, strongly co-occurred, attributing TCR associations to individual alleles was difficult. In this cohort, only TCR beta chains were sequenced, and detectable features were limited by the absence of alpha or paired-chain data. Across donors, most TCR sequences were observed very rarely, whereas some public TCRs were present in many individuals. In a later analysis, HLA-associated TCR beta chains were found to be more clonally expanded and to have lower generation probabilities than equally common non-associated chains. Several of the top co-occurrence clusters appeared to be linked to parvovirus B19, influenza, CMV and Epstein-Barr virus, according to a later analysis. A further reported finding was that TCR beta sequences accurately predicted the HLA-A and HLA-B alleles for most subjects in the first cohort. In a later analysis, most CMV-associated TCR beta chains were found to appear HLA-restricted, with HLA associations seemingly driven largely by CMV exposure. In a later genetic analysis, fewer N-insertions in productive TCRs were reported among donors in an Asian-associated ancestry cluster than the roughly 640-donor mean. A cluster of highly shared sequence variants was judged likely to be a technical artifact of the sequencing pipeline. In both the original and validation cohorts, the classifier was reported to diagnose cytomegalovirus status with high specificity and sensitivity. An earlier analysis of approximately 590 of the donors showed that most TCR beta V segments appeared in productive rearrangements either about 90% or about 30% of the time, which broadly matched IMGT annotations.

The library was generated by the immunoSEQ multiplex PCR assay. A mixture of 60 forward primers for TCR Vbeta segments and 13 reverse primers for TCR Jbeta segments was used in the multiplex PCR. Amplification of the CDR3 region of rearranged TCR beta genes was performed with a multiplex PCR assay on genomic DNA. Amplified TCR beta libraries were sequenced as 87-base-pair reads on the Illumina HiSeq System. The authors processed their data as follows. Across the roughly 700 repertoires, a later analysis counted about 81 million unique TCR beta chains, 9.5 million to 12 million of which were shared by at least two donors. Raw reads were error-corrected and collapsed into unique sequences with a nearest-neighbor algorithm that merged closely related sequences to remove PCR and sequencing errors. CDR3 sequences were aligned to IMGT reference sequences to assign V, D and J gene segments. Each retained sequence needed at least a six-nucleotide match to both a V gene segment and a J gene segment. A rearrangement was called productive if the CDR3 had no stop codons and remained in frame with V and J, and every other rearrangement was called non-productive. CDR3 was defined according to IMGT convention as the region running from the second conserved V-encoded cysteine to the conserved J-encoded phenylalanine. Sequences without an unambiguous match to a single V gene segment were excluded from the earlier analysis of about 600 of the donors. An earlier analysis of around 600 of the donors classified V segments as functional when productive rearrangements were above 56.7% and as segregating when the standard deviation between donors was above 5%. A statistical classification framework was built to diagnose cytomegalovirus status from the catalog of TCR beta chain sequences. In a later analysis, TCR nucleotide sequences were compared against IMGT/GENE-DB human TR gene sequences so that V and J genes could be assigned. A later analysis assigned CDR3 sequences and most-parsimonious VDJ recombination scenarios with the TCRdist pipeline. In a later analysis, each TCR beta chain was defined by its CDR3 amino acid sequence together with its V-gene family, and reads lacking a unique V-gene family were excluded. A later analysis removed 450 to 600 highly shared, low-generation-probability nucleotide sequences to deal with suspected cross-contamination and a sequencing artifact. In a later analysis, a clonal expansion index was calculated for each public chain from normalized within-repertoire ranks of inferred template counts. A later analysis computed generation probabilities with a VDJ recombination model fitted to out-of-frame rearrangements, and checked the results against IGoR. In a later analysis, hypergeometric tests were used to score TCR-TCR, TCR-HLA and TCR-CMV co-occurrence, with a repertoire-size bias correction applied to TCR pairs. A later analysis estimated false discovery rates by permuting HLA or CMV assignments 20 times. In a later analysis, co-occurring TCRs were grouped with DBSCAN, and TCRdist sequence similarity was added when clustering was performed within HLA-allele-positive subsets. Repertoires with fewer than 30,000 or more than 120,000 public chains were left out of co-occurrence clustering, as were four to six repertoires with anomalous nucleotide sharing. The source is immuneACCESS, and TCRdb retained only in-frame sequences with V and J called. Part of the clones is not carried over; for the studies checked, unresolved V genes explain less than half of this, and the remainder is unexplained. D and trimming were read from the DNA, whereas the V and J calls and clone size are those reported in that table. A total of 150,000 to 200,000 clones appear in this sample, more than 60% of them only once. The ten largest account for roughly 5% of the sample.

The origin of this receptor is a male donor in good health and CMV-seronegative. Material for sequencing was PBMCs.

At the DNA level, the sequence is TGTGCCAGCTCACCACCGGGGGCCTATGAGCAGTTCTTC. This translates into CASSPPGAYEQFF. The chain is made from TRBV18 and TRBJ2-1, with a tentative D gene TRBD1 over 6 matching bases. The CDR3 runs 13 residues from the cysteine to the phenylalanine. Only the CDR3 part of the read is kept: 39 bases, read in frame from the first base. Trimming costs V 0 bases and J 8 bases, and their ends lie 8 bases apart. In the germline V gene, CDR1 corresponds to KGHSH and CDR2 to LQKENI.